The clone carrying this TCR beta chain was counted a few times. Its antigen is undetermined. These data are taken from a study of shared clonotypes between healthy human individuals. Study-level results: The represented genetic and exposure-history diversity was limited by the small number of donors. The study found lower generation probabilities in non-shared clonotypes than in those shared by all four donors.

Here immunoSEQ multiplex PCR was the method, and the copy in TCRdb shows in-frame clones only, minus some. The sample contains over 950,000 clones, 60% to 85% of which appear only once. V dropped 1 base and J dropped 0 bases, with 13 bases sitting between them. The CDR3 is 17 residues long. The germline CDR1 and CDR2 sequences are KGHSH and LQKENI. Memory CD4+ cells were the fraction left after CD45RA+ naive selection. The source material was memory CD4+ T cells from PBMCs. As for subset: CD45RA-negative fraction. The receptor was derived from a man aged 18 to 30 in good health. Some clones in this sample may be carry-over from other donors' samples. The V and J genes are TRBV18 and TRBJ2-1; D not certain. As DNA, the CDR3 is TGTGCCAGCTCACCACAGGAAGGTTATAGCTCCTACAATGAGCAGTTCTTC. Translating gives CASSPQEGYSSYNEQFF.